The entry below gives a single T cell receptor beta chain sequence along with its context. Assay: immunoSEQ multiplex PCR; the TCRdb copy retains only in-frame clones and omits some. This table has approximately 50,000 clones, around 87% appearing once. This record belongs to a study of blood T cell repertoires in COVID-19. The specimen sequenced was peripheral blood. This TCR derives from a man between 50 and 59 years old with acute or convalescent COVID-19.

CDR3 loop: CASRQTGRGANVLTF. In nucleotides, the CDR3 is TGTGCCAGCCGACAAACAGGGCGCGGGGCCAACGTCCTGACTTTC. The chain joins TRBV7-2 to TRBJ2-6; tentatively, D is TRBD1 (6 bases). CDR1 SGHTA and CDR2 FQGNSA come from the germline V gene. The CDR3 is 15 residues long. The V end lost 8 bases, the J end lost 4 bases, and 15 bases lay between the germline ends.